One sample yielded the 7 T cell receptor beta chains listed below, sequenced in a study of cytomegalovirus exposure and HLA in healthy donors. The method was immunoSEQ multiplex PCR; TCRdb's version includes in-frame clones alone and lacks a portion of them. The repertoire includes 250,000 to 300,000 clones, 70% to 90% of them detected once, and more than 0.8% sits in the top ten. The source material was PBMCs. These receptors were collected from a woman aged 18-29 years in good health and CMV-seronegative.

The rearrangement uses TRBV2 and TRBJ1-4; perhaps TRBD1 as D (6 bases). Germline V gives CDR1 SNHLY, CDR2 FYNNEI. V gave up 6 bases and J gave up 7 bases, with 18 bases separating them. CDR3 length: 15 amino acids. This CDR3 reads CASSSLGLQGEKLFF. CDR3 in DNA: TGTGCCAGCAGCTCGCTTGGGTTACAGGGTGAAAAACTGTTTTTT. Variable domain in full (rest from reference TRBV2 and TRBJ1-4): EPEVTQTPSHQVTQMGQEVILRCVPISNHLYFYWYRQILGQKVEFLVSFYNNEISEKSEIFDDQFSVERPDGSNFTLKIRSTKLEDSAMYFCASSSLGLQGEKLFFGSGTQLSVL.

J is TRBJ2-7 and V is TRBV6-5, with 7 bases fitting TRBD1. Looked up from germline, CDR1 is MNHEY and CDR2 is SVGAGI. This CDR3 region has 13 residues. J lost 5 bases, V lost 4 bases, and 5 bases had no gene match. CDR3 protein: CASSFGDRDEQYF. The CDR3 nucleotides are TGTGCCAGCAGTTTTGGTGACAGGGACGAGCAGTACTTC.

This chain links TRBV28 with TRBJ1-2, with 9 bases fitting TRBD1. Germline V gene sequence: CDR1 MDHEN, CDR2 SYDVKM. The V gene end was trimmed by 5 bases and the J gene end by 9 bases; junction bases not matched to a gene: 10. This CDR3 comprises 14 residues. The CDR3, as DNA: TGTGCCAGCAGTCAACAGGGGGCGATCCCCCGCTACACCTTC. Its translation: CASSQQGAIPRYTF.

This rearrangement joins TRBV6-5 to TRBJ2-7; 11 positions match TRBD2. Trimming cost V 6 bases and J 5 bases; bases outside gene matches: 9. The CDR3 has 15 residues. Germline V gives CDR1 MNHEY, CDR2 SVGAGI. CDR3 loop: CASSQLAGDVDEQYF. The DNA of the CDR3 is TGTGCCAGCAGCCAACTAGCGGGAGACGTTGACGAGCAGTACTTC.

The table lists this clone with a count of one. V is TRBV5-4 and J is TRBJ1-1; D call uncertain. There are 12 residues in the CDR3. Trimming left V 0 bases short and J 3 bases short, with 3 bases between. The germline gives CDR1 SGHNT, CDR2 YYREEE (reference sequence). CDR3 sequence: CASSLVDTEAFF. For the CDR3, the DNA is TGTGCCAGCAGCTTGGTAGACACTGAAGCTTTCTTT.

This rearrangement joins TRBV27 to TRBJ2-7; weak D call: TRBD2 (6 bases). V gave up 5 bases and J gave up 0 bases, with 11 bases separating them. The germline CDR1 and CDR2 sequences are MNHEY and SMNVEV (reference sequence). The CDR3 contains 14 residues. The CDR3 spells CASSVAGLSYEQYF. The DNA for the CDR3 is TGTGCCAGCAGTGTGGCGGGACTCTCCTACGAGCAGTACTTC.

This chain joins TRBV13 and TRBJ1-1, with D uncertain. The CDR3 totals 16 residues. The germline gives CDR1 PRHDT, CDR2 FYEKMQ (reference sequence). Between the trimmed V and J ends, which lost 1 base and 0 bases, there was a span of 12 bases. In DNA form, the CDR3 reads TGTGCCAGCAGCTTAGCGCTTTACGGGATGAACACTGAAGCTTTCTTT. As protein: CASSLALYGMNTEAFF. Drawing the rest from reference TRBV13 and TRBJ1-1, the complete variable domain is AAGVIQSPRHLIKEKRETATLKCYPIPRHDTVYWYQQGPGQDPQFLISFYEKMQSDKGSIPDRFSAQQFSDYHSELNMSSLELGDSALYFCASSLALYGMNTEAFFGQGTRLTVV.